The 12 T cell receptor beta chains presented below share a single source sample, sequenced in a study of T cell repertoires in cytomegalovirus infection (dated by TCRdb to the late 2010s). The antigens of these receptors remain unknown. Instrument on record: Illumina HiSeq 1500. Clones were called with MiXCR by TCRdb after fastp trimmed the public reads at Q25, and only in-frame beta chains were retained. Rows with a matching CDR3 protein are joined into one entry that keeps the most common DNA and genes. The sample data list approximately 65,000 distinct CDR3 sequences, and 20% to 25% of these were observed just once. About 69% of the sample is in the top ten clones. This specimen's treatment or condition label, per the study, means: in vitro stimulation with specific CMV peptide epitopes to enrich CMV-specific T cells. The sequenced sample was CD8+ T cells from cultured PBMCs, obtained from culture after CMV antigen stimulation. Receptors originate from a human donor in good health (CMV status not recorded). Some clones in this sample may be carry-over from other donors' samples.

This clonotype was recorded a few times. J is TRBJ2-2 and V is TRBV12-3 or TRBV12-4; 9 bases fit TRBD2. The CDR3 is 15 residues long. Trimming cost V 3 bases and J 5 bases; bases outside gene matches: 4. The CDR3 protein is CASSFRGGDTGELFF. The CDR3, as DNA: TGTGCCAGCAGTTTTCGCGGGGGGGATACCGGGGAGCTGTTTTTT.

The chain recombines TRBV29-1 with TRBJ1-1; D ambiguous. The CDR3 is 12 amino acids. The V gene's germline CDR1 is SQVTM and CDR2 ANQGSEA. V was cut by 7 bases and J by 0 bases, with 9 bases left in between. In nucleotides, the CDR3 is TGCAGCGGATCTCGGATGAACACTGAAGCTTTCTTT. This encodes CSGSRMNTEAFF.

This clonotype was seen a few times. The chain combines TRBV7-9 with TRBJ2-5; 9 bases are shared with TRBD2. The J segment lost 2 bases and the V segment lost 3 bases, leaving 7 bases of the junction unmatched. This CDR3 has 16 amino acids. CDR1 is SEHNR and CDR2 is FQNEAQ in the germline V gene (reference sequence). CDR3 sequence (DNA): TGTGCCAGCAGCTTCGAGACTAGCGGTCTACAAGAGACCCAGTACTTC. Its protein is CASSFETSGLQETQYF.

The table lists this clonotype with a few counts. This rearrangement joins TRBV7-9 to TRBJ1-1; D might be TRBD1 (5 bases). From germline, CDR1 is SEHNR and CDR2 FQNEAQ (reference sequence). Trimming shortened V by 4 bases and J by 0 bases, and 12 bases separated the two germline ends. The length of the CDR3 is 15 residues. CDR3 sequence: CASSSLTVMNTEAFF. The CDR3 nucleotides read TGTGCCAGCAGCTCCCTGACAGTTATGAACACTGAAGCTTTCTTT.

V usage is TRBV4-3 and J usage is TRBJ1-1; 7 nucleotides align to TRBD1. After removal of 3 bases from V and 0 bases from J, the junction contained 4 bases not matched to a gene. Germline V gives CDR1 LGHNA, CDR2 YSLEER. This CDR3 has 15 amino acids. The CDR3: CASSHRQGMNTEAFF. The CDR3 nucleotides are TGCGCCAGCAGCCACCGACAGGGTATGAACACTGAAGCTTTCTTT.

The CDR3 sequence is CAVRSGGGELFF. The CDR3 DNA is TGTGCCGTTCGTAGCGGGGGTGGGGAGCTGTTTTTT. The chain uses TRBV6-1 and TRBJ2-2, with 9 bases matching TRBD2. J gave up 8 bases and V 11 bases, and 6 bases lay outside the gene matches. The CDR3 sequence is 12 residues long. CDR1 is MNHNS and CDR2 is SASEGT in the germline V gene.

Details on this clonotype: This may be a read error, as it is one base from a much larger clone. This likely comes from a read error, as the CDR3 has no conserved phenylalanine or tryptophan at its end. The chain carries TRBV14 and TRBJ2-7, with TRBD1 matching over 8 bases. The germline gives CDR1 SGHDN, CDR2 FVKESK. This CDR3 has 13 amino acids. The V gene end was trimmed by 5 bases and the J gene end by 2 bases; junction bases not matched to a gene: 2. In nucleotides, the CDR3 is TGTGCCAGCAGCTGGGACAGGACCTACGAGCAGTACTTA. Protein product: CASSWDRTYEQYL.

The rearrangement joins TRBV19 to TRBJ2-2, with D unresolved. The CDR3 is made up of 15 amino acids. Trimming shortened V by 1 base and J by 2 bases, and 8 bases separated the two germline ends. Germline values: CDR1 LNHDA, CDR2 SQIVND (reference sequence). The CDR3 DNA is TGTGCCAGTAGTATAGGAGAGATTAACACCGGGGAGCTGTTTTTT. Encoded protein: CASSIGEINTGELFF.

The rearrangement links TRBV29-1 to TRBJ1-4, with 7 bases lining up with TRBD1. J gave up 8 bases and V 4 bases, and 13 bases lay outside the gene matches. The CDR3 is made up of 15 amino acids. The germline gives CDR1 SQVTM, CDR2 ANQGSEA. CDR3 sequence (DNA): TGCAGCGTTGGTACCCCGACAGGGCCTGAGGAAAAACTGTTTTTT. As protein: CSVGTPTGPEEKLFF.

In its sample, this clonotype was seen a few times. This chain uses TRBV20-1 with TRBJ2-7; D not resolved. V lost 5 bases to trimming and J lost 4 bases, with 15 bases between them. The CDR3 contains 13 residues. The V gene's germline CDR1 is DFQATT and CDR2 SNEGSKA (reference sequence). The CDR3 DNA is TGCAGTGCTTTGGAGACCCAGCATTACGAGCAGTACTTC. It encodes CSALETQHYEQYF.

This clonotype was detected a few times. V usage is TRBV15 and J usage is TRBJ2-1; D might be TRBD1 (5 bases). The CDR3 loop spans 19 amino acids. V lost 0 bases and J lost 7, with 25 bases in between. The V gene's germline CDR1 is LNHNV and CDR2 YYDKDF (reference sequence). As DNA, the CDR3 is TGTGCCACCAGCAGAGATCCCCCGGGTACCAGCGCCGCAGGGAATGAGCAGTTCTTC. Its protein is CATSRDPPGTSAAGNEQFF.

This clonotype was seen a few times. This sequence joins TRBV7-8 and TRBJ1-4; D gene unclear. Germline V CDR1 and CDR2: SGHVS, FQNEAQ. Trimming removed 5 bases at V and 8 bases at J, with 9 bases between. The CDR3 is 12 residues long. The CDR3 sequence is CASSPWGEKLFF. The CDR3 nucleotides are TGTGCCAGCAGCCCCTGGGGAGAAAAACTGTTTTTT.